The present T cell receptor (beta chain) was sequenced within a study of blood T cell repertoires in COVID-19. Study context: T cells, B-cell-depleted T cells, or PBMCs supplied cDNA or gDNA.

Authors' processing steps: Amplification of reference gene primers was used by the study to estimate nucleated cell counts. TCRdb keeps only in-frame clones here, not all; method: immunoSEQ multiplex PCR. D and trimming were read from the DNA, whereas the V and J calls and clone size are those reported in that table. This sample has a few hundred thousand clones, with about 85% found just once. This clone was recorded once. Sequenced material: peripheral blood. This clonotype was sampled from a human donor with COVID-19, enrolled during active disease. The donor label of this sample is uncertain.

Here the CDR3 reads CATSEGGLSSGNTIYF. The CDR3 DNA is TGTGCCACCAGTGAAGGGGGTCTCTCCTCTGGAAACACCATATATTTT. The V and J genes are TRBV24-1 and TRBJ1-3; TRBD1 might be the D (6 bases). Trimming stripped 4 bases from V and 0 bases from J, with 12 bases between. Germline-derived CDR1 and CDR2 are KGHDR and SFDVKD. This CDR3 contains 16 residues.